The 5 T cell receptor beta chains below were found in one sample sequenced in a study of blood T cells in healthy people across ages. The authors ran a second PCR of about 6 to 11 cycles using a sample-barcoded 5' primer and a J-beta primer mix. TCRdb processed the 5' RACE reads anew with MiXCR; each CDR3 protein has one entry. The data contain 710,000 or so distinct CDR3 sequences, roughly 32% of them singletons. The sequenced sample consisted of blood. These TCRs come from a woman of 80 years or more in good health.

This clonotype has a count of ten or more. The rearrangement links TRBV7-9 to TRBJ2-1; 7 nucleotides align to TRBD1. This CDR3 spans 14 amino acids. Germline-derived CDR1 and CDR2 are SEHNR and FQNEAQ (reference sequence). Trimming cost V 8 bases and J 5 bases; bases outside gene matches: 9. For the CDR3, the DNA is TGTGCCAGCGGCGGCCGGGACAGCAACAATGAGCAGTTCTTC. It specifies CASGGRDSNNEQFF.

The chain has TRBV7-2 and TRBJ1-1; TRBD1 agrees at 10 bases. The germline gives CDR1 SGHTA, CDR2 FQGNSA. V lost 5 bases to trimming and J lost 1 base; unmatched junction nucleotides: 10. This CDR3 is built from 17 residues. CDR3 loop: CASSTRQGALGNTEAFF. The CDR3 region has the DNA TGTGCCAGCAGCACACGACAGGGGGCGCTTGGGAACACTGAAGCTTTCTTT. The variable domain in full, completed from reference TRBV7-2 and TRBJ1-1, reads GAGVSQSPSNKVTEKGKDVELRCDPISGHTALYWYRQSLGQGLEFLIYFQGNSAPDKSGLPSDRFSAERTGGSVSTLTIQRTQQEDSAVYLCASSTRQGALGNTEAFFGQGTRLTVV.

The rearrangement joins TRBV20-1 to TRBJ2-7; no reliable D call. The J call may be faulty, since TRBJ2-5 better matches the DNA end. Germline CDR1 is DFQATT and CDR2 is SNEGSKA (reference sequence). This CDR3 is 14 amino acids long. The CDR3: CSASVAFMRETQYF. The CDR3 DNA is TGCAGTGCTAGCGTGGCGTTCATGAGGGAGACCCAGTACTTC.

This chain connects TRBV3-1 to TRBJ1-2; D uncertain. Trimming removed 2 bases at V and 5 bases at J, with 12 bases between. CDR3 length: 14 residues. Per germline, CDR1 LGHDT and CDR2 YNNKEL (reference sequence). DNA for the CDR3: TGTGCCAGCAGCCAACTCGGACCGGTTTATGGCTACACCTTC. As protein: CASSQLGPVYGYTF.

This clonotype has a count of ten or more. This chain connects TRBV5-1 to TRBJ1-2, with 11 bases aligning to TRBD1. This CDR3 region has 14 residues. V shed 6 bases, J shed 7 bases, and the junction held 8 bases outside the gene matches. The germline V gene has CDR1 SGHRS and CDR2 YFSETQ. The CDR3 here is CASTSDRGRVGYTF. The CDR3 DNA reads TGCGCCAGCACCTCGGACAGGGGGCGCGTTGGCTACACCTTC.